The clone carrying this T cell receptor (beta chain) appeared many times. Antigen: not known. The record originates from a study of CD8 T cells in ankylosing spondylitis. General observations from the study: Certain motif variants had earlier been reported in reactive arthritis synovial fluid and blood. Clones linked to disease were reported to show significant enrichment in matched ankylosing spondylitis synovial fluid. With a CD8+ phenotype, disease-linked clones were relatively rare in peripheral blood. A motif in TCR beta, a set of under ten highly homologous variants, appeared characteristic of ankylosing spondylitis blood.

V lost 0 bases, J lost 9 bases, and 7 bases stayed unmatched. CDR3 length equals 16 residues. In germline, CDR1 is LGHNA, CDR2 YSLEER. TCR beta libraries were made by quantitative 5'-RACE with molecular barcodes. In TCRdb, the 5' RACE reads were re-called with MiXCR into one record per CDR3 protein. The sample lists around 490,000 distinct CDR3 sequences, 5.3% occurring once. The specimen was blood, either unsorted or a sorted T cell fraction (not recorded which). This TCR was sampled from a male donor with ankylosing spondylitis. The rearrangement uses TRBV4-3 and TRBJ2-1; 11 nucleotides match TRBD1. The CDR3 DNA is TGCGCCAGCAGCCAAGACGGGACAGGGGGATTATCTGAGCAGTTCTTC. It specifies CASSQDGTGGLSEQFF.